These 28 T cell receptor beta chains were sequenced from one sample in a study of blood T cell repertoires in COVID-19. Method: immunoSEQ multiplex PCR; TCRdb's copy keeps in-frame clones and lacks some. The sample contains about 180,000 clones, 83% of which appear only once. Sequencing was done on a sample of peripheral blood. These receptors were obtained from a woman between 65 and 79 years old with COVID-19, enrolled during active disease.

This rearrangement joins TRBV5-6 to TRBJ1-2; 12 nucleotides agree with TRBD1. This CDR3 spans 14 amino acids. The V gene's germline CDR1 is SGHDT and CDR2 YYEEEE. Trimming took 3 bases from V and 6 from J; bases not matched to a gene: 3. CDR3 nucleotides: TGTGCCAGCAGCTGGGACAGGGGGCGCGATGGCTACACCTTC. Residues: CASSWDRGRDGYTF.

The chain links TRBV5-5 to TRBJ2-5, with D perhaps TRBD1 (6 bases). The germline V and J ends were trimmed by 3 bases and 4 bases, with 16 bases remaining between them. CDR1 and CDR2 from the germline V gene are SGHKS and YYEKEE (reference sequence). The CDR3 spans 15 residues. The CDR3 DNA is TGTGCCAGCAGCTCTCAACAGGGAACAAGAGAGACCCAGTACTTC. It translates to CASSSQQGTRETQYF.

Of note for this clone: Other DNA sequences in this sample translate to the same CDR3. The chain combines TRBV4-3 with TRBJ2-1, with 11 bases identical to TRBD2. V was pared by 4 bases and J by 4 bases, with 3 bases of the junction left unmatched. This CDR3 spans 15 amino acids. Germline V CDR1 and CDR2: LGHNA, YSLEER. CDR3 sequence reads: CASSPGTSGYNEQFF. CDR3 in DNA: TGCGCCAGCAGCCCGGGGACTAGCGGATACAATGAGCAGTTCTTC.

This rearrangement joins TRBV4-3 to TRBJ1-1, with D maybe TRBD1 (5 bases). The CDR3 is 13 amino acids. The V end lost 4 bases, the J end lost 1 base, and 7 bases lay between the germline ends. Germline loops: CDR1 LGHNA, CDR2 YSLEER. CDR3 sequence: CASSRQGNTEAFF. CDR3 coding DNA: TGCGCCAGCAGCCGGCAGGGGAACACTGAAGCTTTCTTT.

The CDR3 DNA sequence: TGTGCCAGCTCACCGTACAACCGCGGGGAGCAGTTCTTC. Its protein is CASSPYNRGEQFF. The chain combines TRBV18 with TRBJ2-1, with D perhaps matching TRBD2 (5 bases). The CDR3 contains 13 residues. The germline V gene has CDR1 KGHSH and CDR2 LQKENI. Trimming stripped 3 bases from V and 10 bases from J, with 13 bases between.

V gene TRBV7-9 combines with J gene TRBJ2-3; 8 positions match TRBD2. CDR3 size: 16 residues. Losses at the gene ends were 1 base for V and 2 bases for J; bases not matched to a gene: 5. From germline, CDR1 is SEHNR and CDR2 FQNEAQ (reference sequence). CDR3 amino acids: CASSLGAGAFTDTQYF. Written as DNA, the CDR3 is TGTGCCAGCAGCTTAGGAGCGGGGGCATTCACAGATACGCAGTATTTT.

V is TRBV7-2 and J is TRBJ2-3, with a possible D match to TRBD2 (6 bases). The CDR3 spans 15 residues. CDR1 SGHTA and CDR2 FQGNSA come from the germline V gene. Trimming left V 1 base short and J 2 bases short, with 10 bases between. CDR3 nucleotide sequence: TGTGCCAGCAGCTTAGGGGGACTGGCCACAGATACGCAGTATTTT. It encodes CASSLGGLATDTQYF.

The table lists this clone with a count of one. This chain links TRBV28 with TRBJ2-2; 7 bases line up with TRBD2. The CDR3 contains 15 residues. With V trimmed by 5 bases and J by 2 bases, 5 bases remained unmatched. Germline V CDR1 and CDR2: MDHEN, SYDVKM. The CDR3 DNA follows: TGTGCCAGCAGTCTAGCGGAGATAAACACCGGGGAGCTGTTTTTT. Residues: CASSLAEINTGELFF.

J is TRBJ1-1 and V is TRBV27; 8 bases fit TRBD1. Germline V gene lookup returns CDR1 MNHEY and CDR2 SMNVEV (reference sequence). Unmatched junction bases numbered 6, after V lost 6 bases and J lost 3 bases. This CDR3 is 14 amino acids long. CDR3 nucleotides: TGTGCCAGCAGACCAGGGGGCACTGACACTGAAGCTTTCTTT. As protein: CASRPGGTDTEAFF.

This chain joins TRBV30 and TRBJ1-1, with 10 bases identical to TRBD1. CDR1 and CDR2 from the germline V gene are GTSNPN and SVGIG (reference sequence). The length of the CDR3 is 12 residues. V lost 7 bases, J lost 5 bases, and 4 bases stayed unmatched. In nucleotides, the CDR3 is TGTGCCTCCACGGACAGGGGGACTGAAGCTTTCTTT. Amino acids: CASTDRGTEAFF.

This clone has just a few counts. The chain carries TRBV6-6 and TRBJ1-1; D might be TRBD1 (5 bases). The CDR3 runs 14 residues. Germline V CDR1 and CDR2: MNHNY, SVGAGI (reference sequence). V dropped 6 bases and J dropped 4 bases, with 15 bases sitting between them. CDR3 in DNA: TGTGCCAGCAGCTTACCCAGGGAAAGCACTGAAGCTTTCTTT. Its protein product is CASSLPRESTEAFF.

The rearrangement links TRBV25-1 to TRBJ1-3, with a weak D call TRBD1 (6 bases). V was cut by 3 bases and J by 4 bases, with 10 bases left in between. This CDR3 spans 14 amino acids. Germline loops: CDR1 MGHDK, CDR2 SYGVNS. The CDR3, as DNA: TGTGCCAGCAGTGAGAGGGGGACAGGAAACACCATATATTTT. This codes for CASSERGTGNTIYF.

This clone has a handful of counts. V usage is TRBV19 and J usage is TRBJ1-1, with D possibly matching TRBD1 (6 bases). The length of the CDR3 is 14 residues. CDR1 is LNHDA and CDR2 is SQIVND in the germline V gene (reference sequence). With 5 bases removed from V and 5 bases from J, the gap between germline ends came to 15 bases. The CDR3, as DNA: TGTGCCAGTAGTCCTATCAGGGGAAGGACTGAAGCTTTCTTT. This encodes CASSPIRGRTEAFF. The whole variable domain, filled in from reference TRBV19 and TRBJ1-1, reads DGGITQSPKYLFRKEGQNVTLSCEQNLNHDAMYWYRQDPGQGLRLIYYSQIVNDFQKGDIAEGYSVSREKKESFPLTVTSAQKNPTAFYLCASSPIRGRTEAFFGQGTRLTVV.

The chain has TRBV28 and TRBJ1-2; no definite D call. Germline loops: CDR1 MDHEN, CDR2 SYDVKM. This CDR3 is 11 amino acids long. Trimming cost V 3 bases and J 13 bases, with 12 bases left between them. The CDR3 coding sequence is TGTGCCAGCAGTTTTCTTCAGTCTCCCACCTTC. It yields the protein CASSFLQSPTF.

In this sample, this clone turned up once. The J gene is TRBJ2-3, the V gene TRBV19, with no clear D. Germline CDR1 reads LNHDA; CDR2 reads SQIVND (reference sequence). This CDR3 spans 12 amino acids. V lost 8 bases, J lost 8 bases, and 14 bases lay in between. CDR3 loop: CASGEILGTQYF. The CDR3 bases are TGTGCCAGTGGAGAAATATTGGGTACGCAGTATTTT.

The chain employs TRBV7-9 and TRBJ2-4, with D maybe TRBD2 (5 bases). Germline CDR1 SEHNR, CDR2 FQNEAQ (reference sequence). This CDR3 comprises 16 residues. V was pared by 4 bases and J by 0 bases, with 13 bases between. CDR3: CASSSPGSQAKNIQYF. The CDR3, as DNA: TGTGCCAGCAGCTCACCGGGATCACAAGCCAAAAACATTCAGTACTTC.

This chain connects TRBV5-1 to TRBJ1-2, with 7 nucleotides matching TRBD1. The CDR3 is 14 amino acids. Germline V gene data show CDR1 as SGHRS and CDR2 as YFSETQ. J gave up 3 bases and V 4 bases, and 6 bases lay outside the gene matches. CDR3 coding DNA: TGCGCCAGCAGCGGGACAGCCTCTGACTATGGCTACACCTTC. Its translation: CASSGTASDYGYTF.

V is TRBV18 and J is TRBJ1-2; D is perhaps TRBD1 (6 bases). CDR1 and CDR2 from the germline V gene are KGHSH and LQKENI. Trimming pared 2 bases from V and 5 bases from J, leaving 18 bases between. This CDR3 region has 16 residues. CDR3 nucleotide sequence: TGTGCCAGCTCACCAATTATAGCAGGGGATATGTATGGCTACACCTTC. It encodes CASSPIIAGDMYGYTF.

CDR3 in DNA: TGCAGCGTTGCCGGGAAACACCGCTACAATGAGCAGTTCTTC. Translation gives CSVAGKHRYNEQFF. V gene TRBV29-1 combines with J gene TRBJ2-1, with D tentatively TRBD2 (5 bases). Trimming took off 4 bases at V and 3 bases at J, with 13 bases between the two ends. The CDR3 loop spans 14 amino acids. Per the germline V gene, CDR1 is SQVTM and CDR2 is ANQGSEA.

J is TRBJ2-5 and V is TRBV27, with 7 positions matching TRBD2. V trimming: 6 bases; J trimming: 2 bases; junction bases outside the gene matches: 6. Germline CDR1 and CDR2: MNHEY and SMNVEV (reference sequence). The CDR3 totals 14 residues. CDR3 nucleotide sequence: TGTGCCAGCAGACCGCGGGGGTCTCAAGAGACCCAGTACTTC. Its translation is CASRPRGSQETQYF.

The V and J genes are TRBV19 and TRBJ2-1; D may be TRBD2 (6 bases). With 9 bases removed from V and 4 bases from J, the gap between germline ends came to 19 bases. This CDR3 has 15 amino acids. In germline, CDR1 is LNHDA, CDR2 SQIVND (reference sequence). The CDR3 sequence: CASKGGNMGYNEQFF. CDR3 DNA sequence: TGTGCCAGCAAAGGCGGGAATATGGGTTACAATGAGCAGTTCTTC.

The chain is built from TRBV28 and TRBJ2-2; 9 bases fit TRBD2. Per germline, CDR1 MDHEN and CDR2 SYDVKM. The CDR3 contains 17 residues. J was trimmed by 4 bases and V by 7 bases; bases with no gene match: 13. The CDR3 DNA follows: TGTGCCAGCACTCCACCCAGACTAGCGGCAACCACCGGGGAGCTGTTTTTT. Protein product: CASTPPRLAATTGELFF.

J is TRBJ2-1 and V is TRBV18; no definite D call. Trimming cost V 0 bases and J 9 bases, with 18 bases left between them. Germline loops: CDR1 KGHSH, CDR2 LQKENI. CDR3 length: 16 amino acids. The CDR3 spells CASSPPQTPKLGEQFF. The CDR3 DNA follows: TGTGCCAGCTCACCACCTCAGACTCCCAAACTGGGTGAGCAGTTCTTC.

This clone was observed a handful of times. The chain couples TRBV18 to TRBJ1-5; 7 nucleotides agree with TRBD1. The CDR3 has 14 residues. V was clipped by 5 bases and J by 7 bases; unmatched bases: 8. Germline V lookup: CDR1 KGHSH, CDR2 LQKENI. The CDR3 loop reads CASSETGAVQPQHF. In DNA form, the CDR3 reads TGTGCCAGCTCAGAAACAGGGGCTGTACAGCCCCAGCATTTT.

V and J are TRBV28 and TRBJ2-7; the D gene is possibly TRBD2 (5 bases). The V gene's germline CDR1 is MDHEN and CDR2 SYDVKM. V lost 6 bases and J 1 base, leaving 16 bases between the germline ends. This CDR3 region has 15 residues. The CDR3 nucleotides read TGTGCCAGCAGGGACTTCTCCCAAGGGTCCTACGAGCAGTACTTC. Protein product: CASRDFSQGSYEQYF.

The CDR3 region is CASSDRLAAHTGELFF. The CDR3 nucleotides read TGTGCCAGCAGTGATCGACTAGCTGCGCACACCGGGGAGCTGTTTTTT. The J gene is TRBJ2-2, the V gene TRBV25-1; 7 positions agree with TRBD2. The length of the CDR3 is 16 residues. V was pared by 3 bases and J by 3 bases, with 7 bases of the junction left unmatched. Per germline, CDR1 MGHDK and CDR2 SYGVNS.

The chain has TRBV7-8 and TRBJ2-2, with TRBD1 as a possible D gene (6 bases). V was pared by 8 bases and J by 1 base, with 8 bases between. Germline V gives CDR1 SGHVS, CDR2 FQNEAQ. The CDR3 loop spans 13 amino acids. The CDR3 spells CASLGGNTGELFF. The CDR3 DNA follows: TGTGCCAGCCTAGGGGGGAACACCGGGGAGCTGTTTTTT. Full variable domain (missing parts from reference TRBV7-8 and TRBJ2-2): GAGVSQSPRYKVAKRGQDVALRCDPISGHVSLFWYQQALGQGPEFLTYFQNEAQLDKSGLPSDRFFAERPEGSVSTLKIQRTQQEDSAVYLCASLGGNTGELFFGEGSRLTVL.

V usage is TRBV24-1 and J usage is TRBJ2-3; D gene unclear. The V gene lost 4 bases and the J gene lost 4 bases, with 8 bases spanning the gap. The germline V gene has CDR1 KGHDR and CDR2 SFDVKD. The CDR3 runs to 13 residues. The chain's CDR3 is CATSEPPADTQYF. The CDR3 coding sequence is TGTGCCACCAGTGAGCCTCCAGCAGATACGCAGTATTTT.